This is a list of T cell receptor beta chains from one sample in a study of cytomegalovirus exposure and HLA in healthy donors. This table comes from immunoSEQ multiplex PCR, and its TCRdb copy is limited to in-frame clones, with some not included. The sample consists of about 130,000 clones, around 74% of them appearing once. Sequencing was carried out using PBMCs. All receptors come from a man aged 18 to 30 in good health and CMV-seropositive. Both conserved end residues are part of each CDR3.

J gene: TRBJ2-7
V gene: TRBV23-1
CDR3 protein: CASADRGLTESSYEQYF

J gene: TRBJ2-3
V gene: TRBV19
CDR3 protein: CASRDRSTTDTQYF

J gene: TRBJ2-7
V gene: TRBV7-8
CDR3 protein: CASSPLRDSSYEQYF

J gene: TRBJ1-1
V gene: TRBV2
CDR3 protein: CASNRAGEEAFF

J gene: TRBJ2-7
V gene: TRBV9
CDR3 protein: CASSVGTSGGSYEQYF

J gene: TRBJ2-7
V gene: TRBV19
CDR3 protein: CATGAGTYEQYF

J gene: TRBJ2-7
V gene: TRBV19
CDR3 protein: CATRPGAGGNYEQYF

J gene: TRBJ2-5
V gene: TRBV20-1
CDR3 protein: CSARARETQYF

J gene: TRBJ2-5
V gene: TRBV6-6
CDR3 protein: CATRTPQETQYF

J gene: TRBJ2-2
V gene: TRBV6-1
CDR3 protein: CASRPGGEIGELFF

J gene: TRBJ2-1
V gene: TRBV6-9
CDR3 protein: CASRPPQRGSYNEQFF

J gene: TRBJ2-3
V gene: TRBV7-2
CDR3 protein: CASSLVLSADTQYF

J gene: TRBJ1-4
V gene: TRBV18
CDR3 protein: CASSPEGRKLFF

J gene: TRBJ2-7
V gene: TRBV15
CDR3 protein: CATSRDRWRGEQYF

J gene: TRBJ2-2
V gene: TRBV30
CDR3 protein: CAWSVLADTGELFF

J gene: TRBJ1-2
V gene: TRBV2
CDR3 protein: CASSATGGVYGYTF

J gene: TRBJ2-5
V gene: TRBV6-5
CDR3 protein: CASRSDWSQETQYF

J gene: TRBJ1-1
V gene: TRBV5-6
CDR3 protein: CASSLEGAPTEAFF

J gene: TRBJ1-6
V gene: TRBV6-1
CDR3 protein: CASSLGGLSYSPLHF

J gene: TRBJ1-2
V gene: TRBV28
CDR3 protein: CASSSSGTGLYGYTF

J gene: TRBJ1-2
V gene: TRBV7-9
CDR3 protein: CASSPAGGNYGYTF

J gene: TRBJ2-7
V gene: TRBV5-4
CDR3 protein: CASSWVGSGGHEQYF

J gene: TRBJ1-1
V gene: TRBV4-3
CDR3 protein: CASSQDRFSFNTEAFF

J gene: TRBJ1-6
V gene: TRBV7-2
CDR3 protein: CASSLLGTGASPLHF

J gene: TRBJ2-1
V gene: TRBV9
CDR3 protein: CASSVDRGSGNEQFF

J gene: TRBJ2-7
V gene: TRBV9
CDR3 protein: CASSAYAGTSVYEQYF

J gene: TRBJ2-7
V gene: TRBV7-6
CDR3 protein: CASSPTRTGLSSYEQYF

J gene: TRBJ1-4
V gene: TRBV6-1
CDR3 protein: CASSRAGGEKLFF

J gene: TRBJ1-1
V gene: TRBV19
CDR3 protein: CASSILGSNTEAFF

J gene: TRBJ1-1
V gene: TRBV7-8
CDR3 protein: CASSSLLGGNTEAFF

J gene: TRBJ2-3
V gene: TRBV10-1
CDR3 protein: CASSELRGRGTDTQYF

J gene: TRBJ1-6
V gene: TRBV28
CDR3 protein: CASSFPGGDYNSPLHF

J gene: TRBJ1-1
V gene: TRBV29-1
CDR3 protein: CSVGKGAGTEAFF

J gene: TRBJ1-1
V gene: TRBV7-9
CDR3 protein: CASSSGTAAGAFF

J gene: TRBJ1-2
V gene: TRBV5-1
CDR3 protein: CASSSGTGLGYTF

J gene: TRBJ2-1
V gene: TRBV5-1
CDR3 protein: CASSLGLAGVGEQFF

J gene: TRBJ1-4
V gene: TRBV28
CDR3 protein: CASSSQGGPKLFF

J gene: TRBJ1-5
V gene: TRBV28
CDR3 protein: CASSFSRTNQPQHF

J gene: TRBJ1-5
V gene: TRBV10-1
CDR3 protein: CASSRPNQPQHF

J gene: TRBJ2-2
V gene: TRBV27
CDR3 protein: CASRTRLQGANTGELFF

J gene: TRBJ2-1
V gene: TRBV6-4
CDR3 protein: CASSTGLAGNEQFF

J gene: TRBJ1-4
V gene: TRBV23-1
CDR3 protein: CASSYSPGGGEKLFF

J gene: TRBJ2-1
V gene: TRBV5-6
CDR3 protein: CASTQTSGNPYNEQFF

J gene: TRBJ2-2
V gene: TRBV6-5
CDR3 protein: CASTVGLVATGELFF

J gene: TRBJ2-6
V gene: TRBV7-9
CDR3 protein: CASTQPGAGANVLTF

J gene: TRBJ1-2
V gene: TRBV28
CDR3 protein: CASSLLIGDRGLIDYGYTF

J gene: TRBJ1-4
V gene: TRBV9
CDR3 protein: CASSRAGTENEKLFF

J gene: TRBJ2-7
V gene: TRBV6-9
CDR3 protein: CASSYGRQGSVYEQYF

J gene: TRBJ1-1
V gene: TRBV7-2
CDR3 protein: CASSLNSNTEAFF

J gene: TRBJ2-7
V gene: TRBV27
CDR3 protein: CASSFGRQGPYEQYF

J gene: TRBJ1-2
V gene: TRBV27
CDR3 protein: CASSLNRGFGGYTF

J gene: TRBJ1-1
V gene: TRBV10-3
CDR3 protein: CAIPGQAHTEAFF

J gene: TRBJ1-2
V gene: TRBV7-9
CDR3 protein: CASSLSQGGYGYTF

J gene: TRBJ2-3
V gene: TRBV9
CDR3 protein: CASSVGTSSDTQYF

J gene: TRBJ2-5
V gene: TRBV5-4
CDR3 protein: CASSRWLGSEETQYF

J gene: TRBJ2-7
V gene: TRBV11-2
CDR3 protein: CASSRDGTWGDEQYF